These 2 T cell receptor beta chains came from one sample sequenced in a study of control samples from healthy donors and cancer patients. Produced via immunoSEQ multiplex PCR; TCRdb's table is partial and in-frame only. The sample has tens of thousands of clones, around 87% seen once; the top ten hold 2% to 2.5%. The sequenced sample consisted of PBMCs. These TCRs come from a woman between 45 and 65 years old with head and neck cancer.

The chain has TRBV7-9 and TRBJ1-1; D is unclear. The CDR3 has 12 amino acids. From germline, CDR1 is SEHNR and CDR2 FQNEAQ (reference sequence). The V gene lost 0 bases and the J gene lost 5 bases, with 4 bases spanning the gap. The CDR3 nucleotides are TGTGCCAGCAGCTTAGCACAAACTGAAGCTTTCTTT. It yields the protein CASSLAQTEAFF. The variable domain in full, with the rest retrieved from reference TRBV7-9 and TRBJ1-1, is DTGVSQNPRHKITKRGQNVTFRCDPISEHNRLYWYRQTLGQGPEFLTYFQNEAQLEKSRLLSDRFSAERPKGSFSTLEIQRTEQGDSAMYLCASSLAQTEAFFGQGTRLTVV.

The chain couples TRBV5-1 to TRBJ2-1; no clear D gene. Trimming took off 3 bases at V and 0 bases at J, with 10 bases between the two ends. Germline CDR1 and CDR2: SGHRS and YFSETQ. The CDR3 is made up of 15 amino acids. Written as DNA, the CDR3 is TGCGCCAGCAGCTCCAGACGGAGCTCCTACAATGAGCAGTTCTTC. It is translated as CASSSRRSSYNEQFF.